Below are 2 T cell receptor beta chains sequenced from a single sample in a study of shared T cell receptors in the human thymus. The data were produced by immunoSEQ multiplex PCR, yet TCRdb's version contains in-frame clones alone and is incomplete. The sample has about 380,000 clones, about 95% seen once. The specimen was thymocytes. These receptors originate from a human donor.

The chain recombines TRBV14 with TRBJ1-2; TRBD1 might be the D (5 bases). CDR3 length equals 16 residues. Germline V gene data show CDR1 as SGHDN and CDR2 as FVKESK. V was clipped by 3 bases and J by 4 bases, with 18 bases between them. This chain's CDR3 is CASSQIRDSESYGYTF. CDR3 nucleotide sequence: TGTGCCAGCAGCCAGATCCGGGACTCCGAGAGCTATGGCTACACCTTC. The variable domain in full, completed from reference TRBV14 and TRBJ1-2, reads EAGVTQFPSHSVIEKGQTVTLRCDPISGHDNLYWYRRVMGKEIKFLLHFVKESKQDESGMPNNRFLAERTGGTYSTLKVQPAELEDSGVYFCASSQIRDSESYGYTFGSGTRLTVV.

The CDR3 sequence: CASSRRGATNEKLFF. The CDR3 DNA reads TGTGCCAGTAGTAGGAGGGGTGCAACTAATGAAAAACTGTTTTTT. J is TRBJ1-4 and V is TRBV19; D is possibly TRBD1 (5 bases). V was pared by 4 bases and J by 0 bases, with 9 bases between. The germline gives CDR1 LNHDA, CDR2 SQIVND (reference sequence). This CDR3 region has 15 residues.